This T cell receptor (beta chain) appears in the sequencing data of a study of blood T cell repertoires in COVID-19 (dated by TCRdb to the early 2020s). The study in broad terms: Samples from collaborators originated in the United States, Italy and Spain and spanned both the acute and convalescent phases of COVID-19. The prospective study material was composed of cDNA or gDNA derived from T cells, B-cell-depleted T cells, or PBMCs. The dataset comprised deeply sampled blood TCRbeta repertoires from subjects exposed to, actively infected with, or recovered from COVID-19. The repertoires were made available in a free public database intended to serve as a resource for research on the immune response to SARS-CoV-2. Samples came from the ongoing ImmuneRACE study (first 160 participants) plus 1,254 subjects from 6 global collaborators. Nearly every sample came with metadata listing a de-identified subject ID, COVID-19 status, age in years and sex. Where available, HLA class I and class II types were taken from metadata supplied by the sample provider and were not determined by assay-based typing. General findings and caveats noted by the study authors: The quantity of clinical and demographic metadata differed by source and by participant and was supplied without curation.

The collaborating institutions used their own protocols to collect whole blood in K2EDTA tubes. For TCRbeta analysis, collaborators shipped samples in one of three forms: frozen whole blood, isolated PBMCs, or DNA extracted from either of those sample types. TCRbeta CDR3 regions were amplified from genomic DNA by means of the immunoSEQ Assay, a bias-controlled multiplex PCR. Per the source publication's procedure: Nucleated cell counts per sample were estimated from amplification of reference gene primers within the assay. To quantify the absolute abundance of each unique TCRbeta CDR3 rearrangement, sequence reads were collapsed and filtered. For each sample, productive Simpson clonality was calculated by taking the square root of Simpson's diversity index across productive rearrangements. TCRdb limited this immuneACCESS table to in-frame rearrangements with V and J called. A share of clones is missing; checked studies link under half to unresolved V genes, and the rest is unexplained. D and trimming were read from the DNA, whereas the V and J calls and clone size are those reported in that table. The sample yields around 81,000 clones; about 84% were counted once. Of the sample, around 13% falls within the top ten clones.

A word on this clone: No cognate antigen has been identified for it. It has no much larger one-base neighbor in the sample; base qualities were not kept.

For this chain, trimming is 6 bases at the V end and 0 bases at the J end, and the number of junction bases without a gene match is 8. CDR3 length: 16 amino acids, cysteine to phenylalanine. The sequence is cut down to CDR3 DNA, 48 bases in frame from base 1. CDR1 and CDR2, per the germline V gene (reference sequence), are LNHDA and SQIVND. The chain was built from TRBV19 and TRBJ1-3; 7 bases in the junction line up with TRBD1. This sequence originates from a human donor in a cohort sampled during active COVID-19. Specimen: peripheral blood. The sequenced DNA is TGTGCCAGTAGAAACTCGGGACAGAGCTCTGGAAACACCATATATTTT. This translates into CASRNSGQSSGNTIYF.